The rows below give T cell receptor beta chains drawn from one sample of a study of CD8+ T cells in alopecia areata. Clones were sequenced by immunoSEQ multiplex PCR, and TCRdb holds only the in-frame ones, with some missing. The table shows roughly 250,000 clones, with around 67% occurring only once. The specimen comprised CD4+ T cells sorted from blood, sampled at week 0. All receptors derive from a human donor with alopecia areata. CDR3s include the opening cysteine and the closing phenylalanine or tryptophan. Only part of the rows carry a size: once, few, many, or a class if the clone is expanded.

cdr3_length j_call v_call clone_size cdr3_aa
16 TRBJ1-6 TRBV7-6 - CASSLLDRGSNSPLHF
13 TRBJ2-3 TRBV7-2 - CASSSLSTDTQYF
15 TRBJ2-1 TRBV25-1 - CASSPQGGIWNEQFF
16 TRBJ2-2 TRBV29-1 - CSVGRLAGANTGELFF
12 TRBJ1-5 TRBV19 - CASSIGGQPQHF
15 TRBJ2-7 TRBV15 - CATSREDRDRPEQYF
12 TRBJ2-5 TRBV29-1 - CSVRDSMETQYF
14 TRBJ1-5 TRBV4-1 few CASSLREGSQPQHF
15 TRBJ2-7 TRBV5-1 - CASSGPGQGSYEQYF
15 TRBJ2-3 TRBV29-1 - CSVELRLPSTDTQYF
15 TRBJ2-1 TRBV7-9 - CASSLERTTSGEQFF
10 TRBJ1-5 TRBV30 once CASIGRPQHF
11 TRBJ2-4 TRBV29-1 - CSVEGTVTQYF
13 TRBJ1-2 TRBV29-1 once CSVGPGTQYGYTF